The rows below give T cell receptor beta chains drawn from one sample of a study of cytomegalovirus exposure and HLA in healthy donors. The assay was immunoSEQ multiplex PCR, and TCRdb's table has in-frame clones only and misses some. Of 300,000 to 400,000 clones listed, around 86% are singletons. The sequencing sample was made of PBMCs. All receptors derive from a woman aged 18-30 years in good health and CMV-seronegative. CDR3s include the opening cysteine and the closing phenylalanine or tryptophan. The D gene is left open where the match is weak. Only some rows state a clone size, as once, few, many or a class for expanded clones.

j_call v_call d_call clone_size cdr3_aa cdr3_nt
TRBJ2-7 TRBV28 - - CASSLSGRGEWYF TGTGCCAGCAGTTTATCGGGCAGGGGAGAGTGGTACTTC
TRBJ2-1 TRBV18 - - CASSPSRFEQFF TGTGCCAGCTCACCGTCGAGGTTCGAGCAGTTCTTC
TRBJ1-3 TRBV5-6 TRBD1 - CASSGLGQGSGNTIYF TGTGCCAGCAGCGGACTGGGACAGGGATCTGGAAACACCATATATTTT
TRBJ1-1 TRBV27 TRBD1 - CASSILLPGTGHTEAFF TGTGCCAGCAGCATCCTTTTGCCCGGGACAGGGCACACTGAAGCTTTCTTT
TRBJ2-1 TRBV6-4 - - CASSEGEGGWNEQFF TGTGCCAGCAGTGAAGGGGAAGGGGGTTGGAATGAGCAGTTCTTC
TRBJ2-1 TRBV30 TRBD2 - CGWREGHFNEQFF TGTGGTTGGCGGGAGGGCCATTTTAATGAGCAGTTCTTC
TRBJ1-1 TRBV4-1 TRBD1 - CASSSGTANTEAFF TGCGCCAGCAGCTCCGGGACAGCGAACACTGAAGCTTTCTTT
TRBJ1-1 TRBV28 - - CASSLFGGRTEAFF TGTGCCAGCAGTTTATTCGGGGGGCGCACTGAAGCTTTCTTT
TRBJ2-5 TRBV5-1 TRBD1 once CASSTGQGGSQETQYF TGCGCCAGCAGCACCGGACAGGGGGGTTCCCAAGAGACCCAGTACTTC
TRBJ2-2 TRBV5-1 TRBD1 - CASSRDRGFDGELFF TGCGCCAGCAGCCGGGACAGGGGATTTGACGGGGAGCTGTTTTTT
TRBJ1-2 TRBV2 TRBD1 once CASSMTGDGYIF TGTGCCAGCAGTATGACAGGGGACGGCTACATCTTC
TRBJ1-1 TRBV5-6 TRBD1 once CASSQGQGARMNTEAFF TGTGCCAGCAGCCAAGGACAGGGGGCTAGGATGAACACTGAAGCTTTCTTT
TRBJ2-5 TRBV2 - - CASSEALIGLQETQYF TGTGCCAGCAGTGAAGCGCTTATTGGCTTACAAGAGACCCAGTACTTC
TRBJ1-5 TRBV7-2 TRBD1 - CASSYGTGAHQPQHF TGTGCCAGCAGCTACGGAACAGGGGCGCATCAGCCCCAGCATTTT
TRBJ2-2 TRBV4-1 TRBD2 once CASSPRTSGDSGELFF TGCGCCAGCAGCCCCAGGACTAGCGGGGATTCCGGGGAGCTGTTTTTT
TRBJ2-1 TRBV15 - - CATSIRSYTYNEQFF TGTGCCACCAGCATTCGGTCGTATACCTACAATGAGCAGTTCTTC
TRBJ1-4 TRBV27 - few CASRKEGANEKLFF TGTGCCAGCAGGAAGGAGGGAGCTAATGAAAAACTGTTTTTT